This is a list of T cell receptor beta chains from one sample in a study of graft-versus-host responses after intestinal transplantation. Using immunoSEQ multiplex PCR, the repertoire was profiled, and TCRdb retains in-frame clones only, with some absent. Of some 1,600 clones listed, more than 90% are singletons. The sample consisted of PBMCs, taken 8 days after intestinal transplant. These receptor sequences come from a human patient who received an intestinal transplant, so some T cells may come from the graft donor. The CDR3 runs from the conserved cysteine through the conserved F or W. Fields, in order: CDR3 length, clone size, D gene, J gene, V gene, CDR3 protein, CDR3 DNA. D genes are given only for firm matches. Some rows have no size entry. The others give once, few or many, or a class for an expanded clone.

>17|.|TRBD1|TRBJ2-2|TRBV18
CASSPLGDSPNTGELFF
TGTGCCAGCTCACCACTGGGGGACAGCCCGAACACCGGGGAGCTGTTTTTT
>16|.|TRBD2|TRBJ2-7|TRBV7-6
CASSLEATSEIYEQYF
TGTGCCAGCAGCTTAGAAGCGACTAGCGAGATCTACGAGCAGTACTTC
>14|.|.|TRBJ1-1|TRBV30
CAWSGWTENTEAFF
TGTGCCTGGAGCGGTTGGACAGAGAACACTGAAGCTTTCTTT
>13|.|.|TRBJ1-2|TRBV6-5
CASSYSSWGTSTF
TGTGCCAGCAGTTACTCGTCTTGGGGGACATCCACCTTC
>16|.|.|TRBJ2-5|TRBV2
CASRGGWVGNQETQYF
TGTGCCAGCAGGGGGGGCTGGGTGGGGAACCAAGAGACCCAGTACTTC
>13|.|.|TRBJ2-1|TRBV2
CASRDFGYNEQFF
TGTGCCAGTCGGGACTTTGGATACAATGAGCAGTTCTTC
>17|.|.|TRBJ2-3|TRBV19
CASSMGMAGPSTDTQYF
TGTGCCAGTAGTATGGGGATGGCAGGACCTAGCACAGATACGCAGTATTTT
>13|.|.|TRBJ2-3|TRBV6-6
CASSYSLTDTQYF
TGTGCCAGCAGTTATTCGTTGACAGATACGCAGTATTTT
>17|.|.|TRBJ1-1|TRBV19
CASSSGTIKVMNTEAFF
TGTGCCAGTAGTTCCGGGACAATAAAAGTCATGAACACTGAAGCTTTCTTT
>13|.|.|TRBJ2-7|TRBV2
CAYRASRDYEQYF
TGTGCCTACAGGGCTAGCAGGGATTACGAGCAGTACTTC
>13|.|.|TRBJ1-5|TRBV29-1
CSAGEGSNQPQHF
TGCAGCGCCGGTGAAGGGAGCAATCAGCCCCAGCATTTT
>15|.|TRBD1|TRBJ2-1|TRBV19
CASTHLAGGLNEQFF
TGTGCCAGTACCCACCTGGCAGGGGGCCTCAATGAGCAGTTCTTC
>14|.|.|TRBJ2-3|TRBV6-4
CASSVRGEVDTQYF
TGTGCCAGCAGTGTCCGGGGCGAAGTAGATACGCAGTATTTT
>17|.|.|TRBJ2-6|TRBV8-2
CGSGAKITQSRANVLAF
TGTGGCAGCGGTGCAAAGATAACACAAAGTCGGGCCAACGTCCTGGCTTTC
>15|.|.|TRBJ2-7|TRBV2
CAIRGAGKEVYEQYF
TGTGCCATCCGGGGGGCTGGGAAGGAGGTCTACGAGCAGTACTTC
>14|.|.|TRBJ2-7|TRBV25-1
CASRSLGGNYEQYF
TGTGCCAGCAGGAGCCTAGGGGGAAACTACGAGCAGTACTTC
>15|once|.|TRBJ1-4|TRBV4-1
CASSQELGDNEKLFF
TGCGCCAGCAGCCAAGAATTGGGAGATAATGAAAAGCTGTTTTTT
>16|once|TRBD2|TRBJ2-1|TRBV28
CASSSLAGGFYGEQFF
TGTGCCAGCAGTTCACTAGCGGGAGGATTTTATGGTGAGCAGTTCTTC
>14|.|TRBD1|TRBJ2-3|TRBV5-1
CASSLGQGSDTQYF
TGCGCCAGCAGCTTGGGACAGGGGTCAGATACGCAGTATTTT
>14|.|.|TRBJ1-5|TRBV9
CASSVGGSNQPQHF
TGTGCCAGCAGCGTGGGGGGATCCAATCAGCCCCAGCATTTT
>15|.|.|TRBJ2-7|TRBV5-1
CASSLGGRGPSEQYF
TGCGCCAGCAGCTTGGGTGGTCGCGGTCCCAGCGAGCAGTACTTC
>11|few|.|TRBJ2-7|TRBV6-6
CSTGSNGEQYF
TGTTCCACAGGGAGCAACGGAGAGCAGTACTTC
>15|.|.|TRBJ2-1|TRBV18
CASSPGTTTYQEQFF
TGTGCCAGCTCACCGGGGACAACTACCTACCAGGAGCAGTTCTTC
>14|.|TRBD2|TRBJ2-1|TRBV6-4
CASSGTSGGAEQFF
TGTGCCAGCAGTGGGACTAGCGGGGGGGCTGAGCAGTTCTTC
>13|.|.|TRBJ2-7|TRBV27
CASSLGSTYEQYF
TGTGCCAGCAGTTTAGGTTCAACCTACGAGCAGTACTTC
>14|.|.|TRBJ2-1|TRBV9
CASSVEGVTNEQFF
TGTGCCAGCAGCGTAGAAGGAGTGACCAATGAGCAGTTCTTC
>13|.|.|TRBJ2-3|TRBV6-5
CASTDHRTDTQYF
TGTGCCAGCACCGACCACCGGACAGATACGCAGTATTTT
>15|.|.|TRBJ1-4|TRBV7-9
CASSHAGGEDEKLFF
TGTGCCAGCAGCCACGCAGGAGGGGAAGATGAAAAACTGTTTTTT
>13|.|.|TRBJ2-7|TRBV5-6
CASSPDGSYEQYF
TGTGCCAGCAGCCCCGACGGCTCCTACGAGCAGTACTTC
>15|.|.|TRBJ2-6|TRBV7-7
CASSPSQSRANVLTF
TGTGCCAGCAGCCCCTCTCAAAGTCGGGCCAACGTCCTGACTTTC
>15|.|TRBD2|TRBJ2-1|TRBV2
CASSIKLAGDNEQFF
TGTGCCAGCAGTATTAAGCTAGCGGGGGACAATGAGCAGTTCTTC
>14|.|.|TRBJ1-1|TRBV9
CASSVGGRDTEAFF
TGTGCCAGCAGCGTAGGCGGCAGGGACACTGAAGCTTTCTTT
>16|.|TRBD1|TRBJ2-7|TRBV19
CASSPFGTGASYEQYF
TGTGCCAGTAGCCCCTTCGGGACAGGGGCATCCTACGAGCAGTACTTC
>13|once|.|TRBJ2-7|TRBV10-2
CASSERRVYEQYF
TGCGCCAGCAGTGAACGACGGGTCTACGAGCAGTACTTC
>12|.|.|TRBJ2-3|TRBV27
CASSPALDTQYF
TGTGCCAGCAGCCCCGCCTTAGATACGCAGTATTTT
>13|.|TRBD1|TRBJ2-5|TRBV29-1
CSVDKGARETQYF
TGCAGCGTTGATAAGGGGGCGAGGGAGACCCAGTACTTC
>16|.|TRBD1|TRBJ1-1|TRBV18
CASSPIHTTGAQLAFF
TGTGCCAGCTCACCGATTCACACGACAGGGGCGCAACTTGCTTTCTTT
>13|.|.|TRBJ1-1|TRBV15
CATSEVMNTEAFF
TGTGCCACCAGCGAGGTCATGAACACTGAAGCTTTCTTT
>19|.|TRBD2|TRBJ2-1|TRBV10-2
CASIGAGTSGLPSYNEQFF
TGCGCCAGCATAGGAGCCGGGACTAGCGGATTACCCTCCTACAATGAGCAGTTCTTC
>15|.|TRBD2|TRBJ2-1|TRBV4-2
CASSLPERETNEQFF
TGTGCCAGCAGCCTCCCTGAGCGGGAGACTAATGAGCAGTTCTTC